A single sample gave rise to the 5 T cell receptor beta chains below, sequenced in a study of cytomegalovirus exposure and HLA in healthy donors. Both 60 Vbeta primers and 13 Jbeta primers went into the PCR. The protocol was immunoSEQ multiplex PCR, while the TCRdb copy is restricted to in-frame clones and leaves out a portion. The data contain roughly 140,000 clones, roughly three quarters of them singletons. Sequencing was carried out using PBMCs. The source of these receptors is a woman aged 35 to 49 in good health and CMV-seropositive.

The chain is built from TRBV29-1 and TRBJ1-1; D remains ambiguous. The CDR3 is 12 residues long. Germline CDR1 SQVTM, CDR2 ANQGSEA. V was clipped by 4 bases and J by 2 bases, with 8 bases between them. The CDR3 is CSVAPTNTEAFF. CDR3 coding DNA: TGCAGCGTTGCCCCCACAAACACTGAAGCTTTCTTT.

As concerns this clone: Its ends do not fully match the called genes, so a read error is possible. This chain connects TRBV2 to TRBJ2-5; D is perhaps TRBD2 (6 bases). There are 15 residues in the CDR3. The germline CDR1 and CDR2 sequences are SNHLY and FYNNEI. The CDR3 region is CASSPIGGVQEAQYF. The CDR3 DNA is TGTGCCAGCAGTCCCATCGGGGGAGTACAAGAGGCCCAGTACTTC.

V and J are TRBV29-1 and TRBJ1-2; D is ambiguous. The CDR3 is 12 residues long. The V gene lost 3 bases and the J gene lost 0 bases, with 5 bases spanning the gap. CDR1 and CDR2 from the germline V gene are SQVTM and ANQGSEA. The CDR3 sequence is CSVEVANYGYTF. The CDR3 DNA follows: TGCAGCGTTGAGGTAGCTAACTATGGCTACACCTTC.

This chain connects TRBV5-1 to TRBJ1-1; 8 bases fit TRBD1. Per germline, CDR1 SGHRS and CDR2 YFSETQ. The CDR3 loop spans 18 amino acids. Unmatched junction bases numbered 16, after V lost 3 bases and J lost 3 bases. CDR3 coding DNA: TGCGCCAGCAGCTCGGGAGACAGGGGACAACCCATTTACACTGAAGCTTTCTTT. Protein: CASSSGDRGQPIYTEAFF. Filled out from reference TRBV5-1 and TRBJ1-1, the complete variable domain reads KAGVTQTPRYLIKTRGQQVTLSCSPISGHRSVSWYQQTPGQGLQFLFEYFSETQRNKGNFPGRFSGRQFSNSRSEMNVSTLELGDSALYLCASSSGDRGQPIYTEAFFGQGTRLTVV.

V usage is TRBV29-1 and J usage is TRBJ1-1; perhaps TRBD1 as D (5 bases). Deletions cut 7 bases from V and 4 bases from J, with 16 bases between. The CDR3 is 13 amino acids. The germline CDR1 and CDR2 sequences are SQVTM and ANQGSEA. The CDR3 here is CSASGSGGTEAFF. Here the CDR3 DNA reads TGCAGCGCCTCAGGGTCCGGTGGCACTGAAGCTTTCTTT.